This T cell receptor beta chain was documented in a study of blood T cell repertoires in COVID-19 (dated by TCRdb to about 2020). About the investigation overall: The collaborator samples originated in the United States, Italy and Spain and spanned the acute and convalescent phases of COVID-19. Where available, HLA class I and class II types were taken from metadata supplied by the sample provider and were not determined by assay-based typing. Samples were obtained from the ongoing ImmuneRACE study (first 160 participants) and from 1,200 or so subjects provided by 6 global collaborators. The material from the prospective study consisted of cDNA or gDNA derived from T cells, B-cell-depleted T cells, or PBMCs. A de-identified subject ID, COVID-19 status, age in years and sex were almost always included in the sample metadata. The repertoires were released in a freely available public database meant as a resource for research on the immune response to SARS-CoV-2. Deeply sampled blood TCRbeta repertoires from subjects exposed to, actively infected with, or recovered from COVID-19 were included in the dataset. Results and caveats for the whole study, not just this receptor: The quantity of clinical and demographic metadata differed by source and by participant and was supplied without curation.

One collaborating source in Seattle enrolled patients while the patients were actively infected and followed the patients over time throughout the course of disease. Each collaborating institution followed its own protocols to collect whole blood in K2EDTA tubes. Collaborator samples were shipped for TCRbeta analysis as frozen whole blood, isolated PBMCs, or DNA extracted from either sample type. A note on this clone: Its antigen remains undetermined. The record has no base qualities; no much larger clone is one base away.

The CDR3 numbers 14 residues from cysteine through phenylalanine. The sequence is cut down to CDR3 DNA, 42 bases in frame from base 1. V and J are trimmed by 3 bases and 2 bases, and the gene matches miss 2 bases of the junction. Looking up the germline V gene yields CDR1 MDHEN and CDR2 SYDVKM. TCRbeta CDR3 regions were amplified from genomic DNA by means of the immunoSEQ Assay, a bias-controlled multiplex PCR. The original pipeline was this. Within the assay, amplification of reference gene primers was used to estimate how many nucleated cells each sample contained. Sequence reads were collapsed and filtered to measure the absolute abundance of every unique TCRbeta CDR3 rearrangement. For each sample, productive Simpson clonality was calculated as the square root of Simpson's diversity index across productive rearrangements. Imported from immuneACCESS, the table was reduced by TCRdb to in-frame sequences with V and J called. These copies leave out some clones; in studies compared against another copy, an unresolved V gene accounts for under half, and the cause of the remainder is not known. That table supplies the V and J calls and clone size; D and trimming were determined from the DNA. Across this sample there are around 300,000 clones, with approximately 91% seen only once. The ten most abundant clones make up approximately 2% of the sample.

This clonotype was sampled from a woman aged 25-40 years with COVID-19, enrolled during active disease. Sequenced input: peripheral blood. This sequence uses TRBV28 and TRBJ2-7; TRBD1 lines up with 9 middle nucleotides. The CDR3 sequence is CASSFRTGAYEQYF. Read as DNA, the sequence is TGTGCCAGCAGTTTCCGGACAGGGGCCTACGAGCAGTACTTC.